These 9 T cell receptor beta chains were sequenced from one sample in a study of beta chain features in type 1 diabetes. These TCRs are of unknown antigen specificity. What was sequenced were expressed TCRB transcripts, since all of the isolated RNA had been reverse transcribed. The assay was immunoSEQ multiplex PCR, and TCRdb's table has in-frame clones only and misses some. The sample contains about 340,000 clones, around 9% of which appear only once. Points from the study as a whole: Type 1 diabetes patients had moderately but significantly shorter TCRB CDR3s in all four CD4+ subsets.

Specimen: central memory CD4+ T cells from blood. The receptors were gathered from a man aged 30-40 years with type 1 diabetes.

A few counts support this clone. The V call is TRBV19, the J call TRBJ2-5; no firm D call. There are 14 residues in the CDR3. The V end lost 3 bases, the J end lost 1 base, and 9 bases lay between the germline ends. Germline V gene data show CDR1 as LNHDA and CDR2 as SQIVND (reference sequence). The DNA of the CDR3 is TGTGCCAGTAGTATGGCGCACGTCCAAGAGACCCAGTACTTC. It encodes CASSMAHVQETQYF.

This clone was seen only a few times. CDR3 residues: CASSLALGPLETQYF. CDR3 nucleotide sequence: TGCGCCAGCAGCTTGGCCCTGGGACCCCTCGAGACCCAGTACTTC. The chain recombines TRBV5-1 with TRBJ2-5; D possibly uses TRBD1 or TRBD2 (5 bases each). CDR1 is SGHRS and CDR2 is YFSETQ in the germline V gene. CDR3 length: 15 amino acids. Trimming removed 0 bases at V and 5 bases at J, with 14 bases between.

This clone was seen a few times. This chain connects TRBV28 to TRBJ1-6, with 7 positions matching TRBD1. CDR1 and CDR2 (germline): MDHEN, SYDVKM. The CDR3 has 15 residues. With 11 bases clipped from V and 5 bases from J, the junction kept 12 bases outside the gene matches. The CDR3 DNA reads as TGTGCCGGCAAACCTTCACAGGGGAATAATTCACCCCTCCACTTT. It codes for CAGKPSQGNNSPLHF.

This clone was seen a few times. The chain uses TRBV2 and TRBJ2-2, with 8 bases identical to TRBD1. Germline V CDR1 and CDR2: SNHLY, FYNNEI. The CDR3 is 15 amino acids. Unmatched junction bases numbered 10, after V lost 6 bases and J lost 7 bases. This CDR3 is CASSSQGAQGGELFF. CDR3 coding DNA: TGTGCCAGCAGCTCCCAGGGGGCGCAGGGCGGGGAGCTGTTTTTT. Together with reference TRBV2 and TRBJ2-2, the CDR3 gives the full variable domain: EPEVTQTPSHQVTQMGQEVILRCVPISNHLYFYWYRQILGQKVEFLVSFYNNEISEKSEIFDDQFSVERPDGSNFTLKIRSTKLEDSAMYFCASSSQGAQGGELFFGEGSRLTVL.

This clone appeared a few times. The chain uses TRBV7-9 and TRBJ2-7; D is perhaps TRBD1 or TRBD2 (5 bases each). Trimming took off 4 bases at V and 6 bases at J, with 19 bases between the two ends. The CDR3 totals 15 residues. In germline, CDR1 is SEHNR, CDR2 FQNEAQ (reference sequence). The CDR3 coding sequence is TGTGCCAGCAGCTCGGAAGGGACGGTACAGTTCGAGCAGTACTTC. As protein: CASSSEGTVQFEQYF.

This clone came up a few times. This chain connects TRBV10-3 to TRBJ2-2; possibly TRBD1 for D (5 bases). Trimming left V 3 bases short and J 6 bases short, with 8 bases between. The CDR3 is 13 amino acids. Germline values: CDR1 ENHRY, CDR2 SYGVKD. The CDR3, as DNA: TGTGCCATCAGTGAAGTCAGGGCCGGGGAGCTGTTTTTT. Amino acids: CAISEVRAGELFF.

Many counts were recorded for this clone. J is TRBJ2-7 and V is TRBV18, with D perhaps TRBD1 or TRBD2 (5 bases each). The CDR3 runs 13 residues. Germline values: CDR1 KGHSH, CDR2 LQKENI. V was shortened by 6 bases and J by 7 bases, with 16 bases between the two germline ends. CDR3 loop: CASSPPNGGEQYF. The CDR3 bases are TGTGCCAGCTCCCCGCCCAATGGGGGTGAGCAGTACTTC.

The chain carries TRBV18 and TRBJ1-4; D may be TRBD1 (5 bases). Trimming took off 3 bases at V and 5 bases at J, with 10 bases between the two ends. The germline V gene encodes CDR1 KGHSH and CDR2 LQKENI. The CDR3 sequence is 14 residues long. CDR3 sequence (DNA): TGTGCCAGCTCACCGGGGGGAGAAAATGAAAAACTGTTTTTT. Protein product: CASSPGGENEKLFF.

The table lists this clone with a few counts. V and J are TRBV18 and TRBJ2-1; 9 positions match TRBD2. From germline, CDR1 is KGHSH and CDR2 LQKENI. This CDR3 has 14 residues. Trimming removed 2 bases from V and 10 bases from J; junction bases left unmatched: 6. CDR3 protein: CASSPAGGAPEQFF. The CDR3 bases are TGTGCCAGCTCACCAGCGGGGGGGGCCCCGGAGCAGTTCTTC.